This TCR beta chain was sequenced during a study of T cell repertoires in cytomegalovirus infection. In TCRdb, the reads were re-called with MiXCR into one record per CDR3 protein. This sample carries under 850,000 distinct CDR3 sequences, approximately 40% of them seen once, and the ten largest clones take 2.8%. Whole-study findings and limits: Pooled public TCR beta family frequency picked out CMV carriers with the relevant HLA.

The V gene lost 5 bases and the J gene lost 5 bases, with 14 bases spanning the gap. Germline V CDR1 and CDR2: SGHNT, YYREEE (reference sequence). The CDR3 has 14 amino acids. In the case of this clonotype: Its antigen is as yet unknown.

Sequencing was performed on PBMCs. The receptor was derived from a human donor in good health (CMV status not recorded). Some clones in this sample may be carry-over from other donors' samples. J is TRBJ2-1 and V is TRBV5-4, with a weak D call TRBD2 (6 bases). This chain's CDR3 is CASRWAAGNNEQFF. CDR3 DNA: TGTGCCAGCAGGTGGGCCGCGGGGAACAATGAGCAGTTCTTC.